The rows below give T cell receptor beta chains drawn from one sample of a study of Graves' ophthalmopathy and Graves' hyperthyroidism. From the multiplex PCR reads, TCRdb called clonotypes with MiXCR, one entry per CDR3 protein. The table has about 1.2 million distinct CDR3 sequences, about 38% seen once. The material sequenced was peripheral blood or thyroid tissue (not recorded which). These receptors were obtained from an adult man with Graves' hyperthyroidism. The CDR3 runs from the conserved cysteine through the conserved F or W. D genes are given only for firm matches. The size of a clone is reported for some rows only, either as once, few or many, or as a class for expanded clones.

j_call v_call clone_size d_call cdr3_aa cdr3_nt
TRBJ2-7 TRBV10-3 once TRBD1 CAISGDRGLYPSEQYF TGTGCCATCAGCGGGGACAGGGGGCTCTACCCGTCCGAGCAGTACTTC
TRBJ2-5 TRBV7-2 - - CASSPSSGGSGSETQYF TGTGCCAGCAGCCCCTCCTCAGGGGGGTCCGGATCGGAGACCCAGTACTTC
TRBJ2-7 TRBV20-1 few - CSARLGGTGLGEQYF TGCAGTGCTAGGTTAGGGGGAACCGGCTTGGGGGAGCAGTACTTC
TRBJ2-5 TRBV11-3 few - CASSWGARETQYF TGTGCCAGCAGCTGGGGGGCTCGCGAGACCCAGTACTTC
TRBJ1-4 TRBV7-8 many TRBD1 CASSTGTGLLKLFF TGTGCCAGCAGCACCGGGACAGGGCTTTTAAAACTGTTTTTT
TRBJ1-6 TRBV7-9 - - CASTPWAGENSPPHF TGTGCCAGCACCCCTTGGGCAGGAGAAAATTCACCCCCCCACTTT
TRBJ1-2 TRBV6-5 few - CASSVFREGGYTF TGTGCCAGCAGTGTCTTCCGAGAGGGTGGCTACACCTTC
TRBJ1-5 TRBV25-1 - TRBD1 CASSDDRGLNQPQHF TGTGCCAGCAGTGATGACAGGGGGCTCAATCAGCCCCAGCATTTT
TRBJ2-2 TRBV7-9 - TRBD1 CASRPSGQGRNTGELFF TGTGCCAGCAGACCCTCGGGACAGGGAAGAAACACCGGGGAGCTGTTTTTT
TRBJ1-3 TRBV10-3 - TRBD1 CASSYSFSGGSGNTIYF TGTGCCAGCAGTTACTCGTTTTCAGGGGGCTCTGGAAACACCATATATTTT
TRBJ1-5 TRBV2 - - CASSYSGGHNQPQHF TGTGCCAGCAGTTACTCAGGAGGGCACAATCAGCCCCAGCATTTT
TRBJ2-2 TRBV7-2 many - CASSFRWSNTGELFF TGTGCCAGCAGCTTCAGGTGGTCGAACACCGGGGAGCTGTTTTTT
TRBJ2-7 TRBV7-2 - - CASSLKGGTFSYEQYF TGTGCCAGCAGCTTAAAGGGGGGAACCTTCTCCTACGAGCAGTACTTC
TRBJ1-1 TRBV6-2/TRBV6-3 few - CASGPRENTEAFF TGTGCCAGCGGGCCTAGGGAGAACACTGAAGCTTTCTTT
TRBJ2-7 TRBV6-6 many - CASSYRPDNYEQYF TGTGCCAGCAGTTACCGTCCCGACAACTACGAGCAGTACTTC
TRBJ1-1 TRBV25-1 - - CASVAGITNTEAFF TGTGCCAGCGTGGCAGGGATCACGAACACTGAAGCTTTCTTT
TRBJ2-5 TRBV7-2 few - CASSLGTLQETQYF TGTGCCAGCAGCTTGGGGACTCTCCAAGAGACCCAGTACTTC
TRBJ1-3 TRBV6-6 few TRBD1 CASSYFPGQGAGNTIYF TGTGCCAGCAGTTACTTCCCGGGACAGGGGGCTGGAAACACCATATATTTT
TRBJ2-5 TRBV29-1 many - CSGISGQQETQYF TGCAGCGGAATATCGGGACAACAAGAGACCCAGTACTTC
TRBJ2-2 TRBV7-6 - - CASSLKSGHPTVFSPGELFF TGTGCCAGCAGCCTAAAATCGGGACACCCAACAGTATTTTCTCCCGGGGAGCTGTTTTTT
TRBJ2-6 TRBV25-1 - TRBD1 CASSYDRVLSGANVLTF TGTGCCAGCAGTTACGACAGGGTACTTTCTGGGGCCAACGTCCTGACTTTC
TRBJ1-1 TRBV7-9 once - CASSLGSWGAFF TGTGCCAGCAGCTTAGGGTCTTGGGGAGCTTTCTTT
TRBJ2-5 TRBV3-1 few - CASSQPGRLTIQETQYF TGTGCCAGCAGCCAACCGGGCAGGTTAACTATCCAAGAGACCCAGTACTTC
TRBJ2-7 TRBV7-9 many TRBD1 CASSLGSSGQGVYEQYF TGTGCCAGCAGCTTGGGTTCCTCGGGACAGGGGGTTTACGAGCAGTACTTC
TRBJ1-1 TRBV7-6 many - CASSLDGGPEAFF TGTGCCAGCAGCTTAGACGGGGGACCTGAAGCTTTCTTT
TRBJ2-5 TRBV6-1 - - CASSAAGWDRKETQYF TGTGCCAGCAGTGCAGCGGGTTGGGACAGAAAAGAGACCCAGTACTTC
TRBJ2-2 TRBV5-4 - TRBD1 CASGASGTGSYRAGELFF TGTGCCAGCGGCGCTTCAGGGACAGGGTCTTATCGGGCCGGGGAGCTGTTTTTT
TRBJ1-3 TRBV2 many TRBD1 CAITDRVLGNTIYF TGTGCCATTACGGACAGGGTACTTGGAAACACCATATATTTT
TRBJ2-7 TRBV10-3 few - CAISDGGRSYEQYF TGTGCCATCAGTGATGGGGGGCGAAGCTACGAGCAGTACTTC
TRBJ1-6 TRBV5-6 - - CASSLEGEIGSPLHF TGTGCCAGCAGCTTAGAGGGGGAGATCGGTTCACCCCTCCACTTT
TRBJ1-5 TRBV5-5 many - CASSLRFSNQPQHF TGTGCCAGCAGCTTGCGATTTAGCAATCAGCCCCAGCATTTT
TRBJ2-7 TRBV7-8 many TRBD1 CASSPFPGTGEYEQYF TGTGCCAGCAGCCCTTTCCCGGGGACAGGGGAGTACGAGCAGTACTTC
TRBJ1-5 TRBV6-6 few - CASTDSRVRGSNQPQHF TGTGCCAGCACTGATTCCAGGGTGCGCGGTAGCAATCAGCCCCAGCATTTT
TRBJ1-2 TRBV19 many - CASSIDSTTGGYTF TGTGCCAGTAGTATAGACTCTACGACTGGTGGCTACACCTTC
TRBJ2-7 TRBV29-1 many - CSVEAAGSGSYEQYF TGCAGCGTTGAAGCGGCAGGGTCGGGCTCCTACGAGCAGTACTTC
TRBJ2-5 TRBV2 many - CASTHGRGRGGETQYF TGTGCCAGCACCCATGGCAGGGGCCGCGGTGGAGAGACCCAGTACTTC
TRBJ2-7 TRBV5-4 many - CASSISVEYEQYF TGTGCCAGCAGCATCTCGGTGGAATACGAGCAGTACTTC
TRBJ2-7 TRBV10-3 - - CAISEPSSLGGGPPGEQYF TGTGCCATCAGTGAGCCCAGCAGCTTGGGCGGGGGCCCTCCTGGCGAGCAGTACTTC
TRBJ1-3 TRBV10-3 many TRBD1 CAISPPDRAGNTIYF TGTGCCATCAGCCCTCCTGACAGGGCTGGAAACACCATATATTTT
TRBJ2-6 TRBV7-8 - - CASSLVGMNYGANVLTF TGTGCCAGCAGCTTAGTCGGGATGAACTATGGGGCCAACGTCCTGACTTTC
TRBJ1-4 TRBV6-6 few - CASTQVQGREKLFF TGTGCCAGCACCCAAGTTCAAGGGAGAGAAAAACTGTTTTTT
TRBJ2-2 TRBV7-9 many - CASSLGERSTGELFF TGTGCCAGCAGCTTGGGAGAGAGGTCCACCGGGGAGCTGTTTTTT
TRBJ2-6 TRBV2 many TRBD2 CASSYSGASSGANVLTF TGTGCCAGCAGCTATAGCGGGGCTAGCTCTGGGGCCAACGTCCTGACTTTC
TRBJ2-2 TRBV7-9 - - CASSPRGTTTGELFF TGTGCCAGCAGCCCCCGGGGGACCACCACCGGGGAGCTGTTTTTT
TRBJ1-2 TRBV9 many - CASSGFNYGYTF TGTGCCAGCAGCGGCTTTAACTATGGCTACACCTTC
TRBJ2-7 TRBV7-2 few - CASTPRGVSYEQYF TGTGCCAGCACCCCCCGGGGAGTCTCCTACGAGCAGTACTTC
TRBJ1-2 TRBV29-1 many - CSGRATGGYTF TGCAGCGGCCGGGCGACAGGCGGCTACACCTTC
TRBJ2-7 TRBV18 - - CASSPKPRDEQYF TGTGCCAGCTCACCAAAACCCAGGGACGAGCAGTACTTC
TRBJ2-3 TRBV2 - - CASCKEGYSNQPQYF TGTGCCAGCTGTAAGGAAGGATATAGCAATCAGCCCCAGTATTTT
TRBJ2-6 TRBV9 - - CASSNPSRDTGLTF TGTGCCAGCAGCAACCCAAGCCGGGACACAGGCCTGACTTTC
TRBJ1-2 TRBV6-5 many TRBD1 CASRPGQGLVGYTF TGTGCCAGCAGACCGGGACAGGGGTTGGTTGGCTACACCTTC
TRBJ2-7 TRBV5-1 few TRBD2 CASSLVAGGVTYEQYF TGCGCCAGCAGCTTAGTAGCGGGAGGGGTAACCTACGAGCAGTACTTC
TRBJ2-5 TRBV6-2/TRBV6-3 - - CASSYSTIQATQYF TGTGCCAGCAGTTACTCGACTATCCAAGCGACCCAGTACTTC
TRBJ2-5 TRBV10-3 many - CAIGRYQETQYF TGTGCCATCGGCCGGTACCAAGAGACCCAGTACTTC
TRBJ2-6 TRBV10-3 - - CAISMSTGANVLTF TGTGCCATCAGTATGTCTACTGGGGCCAACGTCCTGACTTTC